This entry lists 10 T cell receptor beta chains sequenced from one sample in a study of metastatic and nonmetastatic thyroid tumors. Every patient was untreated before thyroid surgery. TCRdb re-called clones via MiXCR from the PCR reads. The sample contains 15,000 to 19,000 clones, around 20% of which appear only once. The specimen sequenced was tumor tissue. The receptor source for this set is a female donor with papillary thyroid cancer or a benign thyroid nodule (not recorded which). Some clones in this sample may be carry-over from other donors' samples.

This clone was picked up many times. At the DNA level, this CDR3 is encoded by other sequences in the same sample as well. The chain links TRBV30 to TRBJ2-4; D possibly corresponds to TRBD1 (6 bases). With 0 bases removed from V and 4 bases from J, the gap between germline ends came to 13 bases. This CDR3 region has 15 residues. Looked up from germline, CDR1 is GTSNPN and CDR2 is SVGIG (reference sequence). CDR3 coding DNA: TGTGCCTGGAGTGTACTTGGGGGCGAGAAAAACATTCAGTACTTC. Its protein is CAWSVLGGEKNIQYF.

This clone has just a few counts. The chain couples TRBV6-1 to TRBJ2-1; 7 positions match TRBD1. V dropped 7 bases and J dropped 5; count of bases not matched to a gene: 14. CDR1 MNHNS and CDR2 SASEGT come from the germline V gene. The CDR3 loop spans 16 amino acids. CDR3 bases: TGTGCCAGCACTCCACCCCCCGGGACAGCCAACAATGAGCAGTTCTTC. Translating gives CASTPPPGTANNEQFF.

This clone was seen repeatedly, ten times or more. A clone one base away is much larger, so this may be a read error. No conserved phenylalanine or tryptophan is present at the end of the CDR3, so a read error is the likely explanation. CDR3 region: CSARNDRGLGQPQHL. The CDR3 DNA reads as TGCAGTGCTAGAAATGACAGGGGATTAGGACAGCCCCAGCATCTT. The V call is TRBV20-1, the J call TRBJ1-5, with 8 bases aligning to TRBD1. V lost 2 bases, J lost 7 bases, and 10 bases stayed unmatched. The germline gives CDR1 DFQATT, CDR2 SNEGSKA (reference sequence). The CDR3 has 15 residues.

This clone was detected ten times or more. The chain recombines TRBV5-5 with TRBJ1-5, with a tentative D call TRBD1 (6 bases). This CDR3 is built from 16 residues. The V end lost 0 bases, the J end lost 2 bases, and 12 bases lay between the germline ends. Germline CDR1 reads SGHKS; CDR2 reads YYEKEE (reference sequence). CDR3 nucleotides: TGTGCCAGCAGCTTGGGGGGCGCAGGGGGCAATCAGCCCCAGCATTTT. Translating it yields CASSLGGAGGNQPQHF.

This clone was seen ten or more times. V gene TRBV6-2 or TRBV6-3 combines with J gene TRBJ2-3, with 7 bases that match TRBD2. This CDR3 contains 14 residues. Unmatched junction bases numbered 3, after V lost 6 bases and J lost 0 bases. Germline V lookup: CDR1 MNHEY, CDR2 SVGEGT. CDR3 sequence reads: CASRSGASTDTQYF. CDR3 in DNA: TGTGCCAGCAGAAGCGGGGCAAGCACAGATACGCAGTATTTT.

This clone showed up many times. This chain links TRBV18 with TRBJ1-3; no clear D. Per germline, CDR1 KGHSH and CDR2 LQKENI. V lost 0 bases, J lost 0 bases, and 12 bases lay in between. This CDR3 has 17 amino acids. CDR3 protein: CASSPPAGRSSGNTIYF. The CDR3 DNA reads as TGTGCCAGCTCACCACCTGCAGGACGCAGCTCTGGAAACACCATATATTTT.

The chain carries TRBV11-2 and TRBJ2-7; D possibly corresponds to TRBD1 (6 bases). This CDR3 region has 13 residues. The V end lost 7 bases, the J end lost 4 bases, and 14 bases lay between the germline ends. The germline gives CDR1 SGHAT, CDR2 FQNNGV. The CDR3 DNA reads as TGTGCCAGCACGGCAGGGGTTAATTACGAGCAGTACTTC. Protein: CASTAGVNYEQYF.

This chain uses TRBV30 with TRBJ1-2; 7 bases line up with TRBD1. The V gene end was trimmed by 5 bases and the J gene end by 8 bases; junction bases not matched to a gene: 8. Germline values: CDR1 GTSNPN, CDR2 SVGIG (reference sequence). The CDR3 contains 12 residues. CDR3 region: CAWGPGQSGYTF. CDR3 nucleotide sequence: TGTGCCTGGGGTCCGGGACAGAGCGGCTACACCTTC.

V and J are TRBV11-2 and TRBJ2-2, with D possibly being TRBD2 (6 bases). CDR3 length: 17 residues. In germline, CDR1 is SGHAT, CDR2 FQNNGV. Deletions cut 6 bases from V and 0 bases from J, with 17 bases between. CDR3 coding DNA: TGTGCCAGCAGGGAGGGGAGGTGGGAGGCGAACACCGGGGAGCTGTTTTTT. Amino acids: CASREGRWEANTGELFF.

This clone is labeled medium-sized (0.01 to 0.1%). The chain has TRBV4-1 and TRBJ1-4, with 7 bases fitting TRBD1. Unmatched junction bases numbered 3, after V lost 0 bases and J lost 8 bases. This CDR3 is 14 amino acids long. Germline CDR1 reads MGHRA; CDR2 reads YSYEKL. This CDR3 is CASSQDTGQEKLFF. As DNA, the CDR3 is TGCGCCAGCAGCCAAGACACGGGACAGGAAAAACTGTTTTTT.